The next 23 T cell receptor beta chains were all read from a single sample in a study of T cell clusters in autoimmune cytopenias. TRB was amplified from approximately 250 ng of peripheral blood genomic DNA per sample. Multiplex touch-down PCR amplified TRB using TRB-A and TRB-B pools in one tube. TCRdb reanalyzed the multiplex PCR reads, giving one entry per CDR3 protein sequence and no DNA. The repertoire table contains about 5,600 distinct CDR3 sequences. The same sample was also used in a study of T cell repertoires in aging, cancer and after chemotherapy.

The sample consisted of peripheral blood. The receptors originated from a human donor in good health.

The J gene is TRBJ1-6, the V gene TRBV18. The CDR3 covers 14 residues. CDR1 KGHSH and CDR2 LQKENI come from the germline V gene. CDR3 region: CASSSQGSNSPLHF. The full variable domain, with the rest looked up from reference TRBV18 and TRBJ1-6, is NAGVMQNPRHLVRRRGQEARLRCSPMKGHSHVYWYRQLPEEGLKFMVYLQKENIIDESGMPKERFSAEFPKEGPSILRIQQVVRGDSAAYFCASSSQGSNSPLHFGNGTRLTVT.

This rearrangement joins TRBV12-3 or TRBV12-4 to TRBJ2-6; no DNA is available, so the TRBD2 call from TCRdb remains unchecked. The CDR3 is 16 residues long. This CDR3 is CASSQRVLSGANVLTF.

According to its frequency, this clonotype is medium-sized (0.01 to 0.1%). This chain connects TRBV6-2 or TRBV6-3 to TRBJ2-7. Looked up from germline, CDR1 is MNHEY and CDR2 is SVGEGT. The CDR3 loop spans 13 amino acids. The CDR3 sequence is CASSFTTDYEQYF.

Measured by frequency, this clonotype is medium-sized. The chain uses TRBV6-1 and TRBJ2-2; TCRdb lists TRBD1, though no DNA is available to test this call. The CDR3 has 18 residues. Germline V CDR1 and CDR2: MNHNS, SASEGT. The CDR3 here is CASSVGGRGFANTGELFF.

The V call is TRBV7-6, the J call TRBJ2-7; TCRdb lists TRBD1, though no DNA is available to test this call. Germline loops: CDR1 SGHVS, CDR2 FNYEAQ. CDR3 size: 21 residues. Here the CDR3 reads CASSSLENPLASGTGTYEQYF.

V gene TRBV5-4 combines with J gene TRBJ2-7; as DNA is missing, the TRBD2 call by TCRdb cannot be tested. Germline lookup yields CDR1 SGHNT and CDR2 YYREEE (reference sequence). The CDR3 consists of 16 residues. The CDR3 region is CASSLVLSGGNYEQYF.

The rearrangement uses TRBV5-1 and TRBJ1-2; checking the TCRdb D call of TRBD1 is not possible without DNA. The CDR3 runs 13 residues. Per the germline V gene, CDR1 is SGHRS and CDR2 is YFSETQ. The CDR3: CASGGQGANGYTF.

The rearrangement links TRBV20-1 to TRBJ2-3; TCRdb picks TRBD1, but there is no DNA to check that call. The CDR3 contains 14 residues. Germline-derived CDR1 and CDR2 are DFQATT and SNEGSKA (reference sequence). CDR3 residues: CSASPGSRTDTQYF.

Measured by frequency, this clonotype is medium-sized. The chain joins TRBV19 to TRBJ1-2; absent DNA, TCRdb's TRBD1 call cannot be checked. The germline CDR1 and CDR2 sequences are LNHDA and SQIVND (reference sequence). This CDR3 is built from 14 residues. CDR3 protein: CASSSRPGLYGYTF.

This clonotype is classed as large by frequency. The V gene is TRBV29-1, the J gene TRBJ2-7; the D call from TCRdb, TRBD1, cannot be confirmed without DNA. Germline CDR1 is SQVTM and CDR2 is ANQGSEA. CDR3 length: 15 residues. CDR3 in amino acids: CSAQTGGGAGYEQYF.

This chain links TRBV5-4 with TRBJ2-5; TCRdb outputs TRBD2, but without DNA this stays unchecked. The germline gives CDR1 SGHNT, CDR2 YYREEE (reference sequence). The CDR3 is 14 residues long. CDR3 sequence: CASSLAGSWGTQYF.

This clonotype is medium-sized by frequency. The rearrangement uses TRBV19 and TRBJ1-2. The CDR3 sequence is 14 residues long. The germline V gene encodes CDR1 LNHDA and CDR2 SQIVND (reference sequence). The CDR3 is CASSWGGTNYGYTF. The full variable domain, rest sourced from reference TRBV19 and TRBJ1-2, is DGGITQSPKYLFRKEGQNVTLSCEQNLNHDAMYWYRQDPGQGLRLIYYSQIVNDFQKGDIAEGYSVSREKKESFPLTVTSAQKNPTAFYLCASSWGGTNYGYTFGSGTRLTVV.

This clonotype is called large based on its frequency. The rearrangement links TRBV19 to TRBJ1-5. The CDR3 is made up of 14 amino acids. Germline values: CDR1 LNHDA, CDR2 SQIVND (reference sequence). The CDR3 loop is CASSIDGSNQPQHF. The full variable domain, rest sourced from reference TRBV19 and TRBJ1-5, is DGGITQSPKYLFRKEGQNVTLSCEQNLNHDAMYWYRQDPGQGLRLIYYSQIVNDFQKGDIAEGYSVSREKKESFPLTVTSAQKNPTAFYLCASSIDGSNQPQHFGDGTRLSIL.

This clonotype is identified as medium-sized from frequency. V and J are TRBV19 and TRBJ2-5; no DNA is available, so the TRBD2 call from TCRdb remains unchecked. CDR3 size: 15 residues. Germline V lookup: CDR1 LNHDA, CDR2 SQIVND (reference sequence). Here the CDR3 reads CASSIWLAGQETQYF.

The chain has TRBV7-2 and TRBJ1-3; TCRdb proposes TRBD1, but this gene call is untestable without DNA. CDR1 SGHTA and CDR2 FQGNSA come from the germline V gene. This CDR3 is built from 16 residues. The CDR3 sequence: CASSIGQGRTGNTIYF.

This clonotype is identified as medium-sized from frequency. V and J are TRBV15 and TRBJ1-5. This CDR3 spans 16 amino acids. Germline V gene data show CDR1 as LNHNV and CDR2 as YYDKDF (reference sequence). CDR3 amino acids: CATSRSGTQGSQPQHF.

The chain joins TRBV11-2 to TRBJ2-7; absent DNA, TCRdb's TRBD2 call cannot be checked. The CDR3 extends over 13 amino acids. Germline V gene data show CDR1 as SGHAT and CDR2 as FQNNGV. This chain's CDR3 is CASSHGGSHEQYF.

The chain employs TRBV6-1 and TRBJ1-1; TCRdb proposes TRBD1, but this gene call is untestable without DNA. Germline loops: CDR1 MNHNS, CDR2 SASEGT. The CDR3 sequence is 13 residues long. The CDR3 reads CASNRKGFFGAFF.

By frequency, this clonotype registers medium-sized (0.01 to 0.1%). The chain recombines TRBV11-3 with TRBJ2-1; the TRBD2 assignment by TCRdb is unverifiable without DNA. The CDR3 extends over 16 amino acids. Germline V lookup: CDR1 SGHNT, CDR2 YENEEA. The CDR3 sequence: CASSSVTSGGRREQFF.

By frequency, this clonotype is medium-sized. The chain joins TRBV30 to TRBJ2-3; as DNA is missing, the TRBD2 call by TCRdb cannot be tested. Germline lookup yields CDR1 GTSNPN and CDR2 SVGIG (reference sequence). The CDR3 is made up of 13 amino acids. CDR3 region: CAWTGAGVDTQYF.

The chain is built from TRBV4-3 and TRBJ1-4; TCRdb picks TRBD1, but there is no DNA to check that call. The CDR3 loop spans 13 amino acids. CDR1 LGHNA and CDR2 YSLEER come from the germline V gene. The CDR3 sequence is CASSPQGGEKLFF.

This chain links TRBV12-3 or TRBV12-4 with TRBJ1-1; the TCRdb D gene call, TRBD1, has no DNA to confirm it. The CDR3 sequence is 14 residues long. The CDR3 spells CASSVGGIYTEAFF.

Considering frequency, this clonotype is medium-sized. The rearrangement uses TRBV11-3 and TRBJ2-2; TCRdb outputs TRBD1, but without DNA this stays unchecked. The CDR3 totals 14 residues. Germline V gene data show CDR1 as SGHNT and CDR2 as YENEEA. This chain's CDR3 is CASTTGRNTGELFF.